The T cell receptor beta chain described here comes from a study of blood T cell repertoires in COVID-19. On the study more broadly: Material from acute and convalescent COVID-19 was sourced from the United States, Italy and Spain.

The V gene's germline CDR1 is MGHDK and CDR2 SYGVNS. V lost 4 bases, J lost 9 bases, and 6 bases stayed unmatched. This CDR3 region has 14 residues. In the authors' methods: Quantification of nucleated cells was approximated via reference gene primer amplification. Produced via immunoSEQ multiplex PCR; TCRdb's table is partial and in-frame only. The V and J calls and clone size were taken over from that table, and D and trimming were inferred from the DNA. This table has roughly 240,000 clones, approximately 83% appearing once. The source material was peripheral blood. The chain employs TRBV25-1 and TRBJ2-1; 10 nucleotides line up with TRBD2. This sequence was found in a woman aged 30 to 39 who had recovered from COVID-19. CDR3 residues: CASSVSGGAGEQFF. Here the CDR3 DNA reads TGTGCCAGCAGTGTGAGCGGGGGGGCCGGTGAGCAGTTCTTC.